This T cell receptor beta chain came from a study of vaccination and CD4 T cells after COVID-19 (dated by TCRdb to about 2022). Context from the whole study: SARS-CoV-2 positivity had been established in the convalescent patients by nasal swab PCR, and mild disease was recorded in under ten of these patients and severe disease in one. Each participant got two doses of either the Pfizer-BioNTech BNT162b2 vaccine (n=8) or the Moderna mRNA-1273 vaccine (n=2). As controls, cultures received a CEFX viral epitope pool (the positive control), an HIV-1 Nef peptide pool (the negative control), or no peptide at all. In 10 COVID-19 convalescent patients and a handful of infection-naive healthy vaccine recipients, researchers compared the spike-specific CD4+ TCR repertoire from before mRNA vaccination with the repertoire from after. Post-COVID blood samples were collected from convalescent patients a median of about 92 days after diagnosis, with a range of about 35 to 161 days. For stimulating the cultures, overlapping spike peptide pools were used, derived from SARS-CoV-2 as well as from the common cold coronaviruses HCoV-NL63, HCoV-OC43 and HCoV-229E. Post-vaccine blood samples were taken a median of approximately 76 days after the second vaccine dose, with a range of roughly 14 to 250 days. In the convalescent cohort there were six males and four females, among whom were two Hispanic individuals, seven Caucasians, two Asians and one multiracial person. The research as a whole found: The study included relatively few convalescent patients and did not analyze early timepoints after natural infection. Of the vaccine-specific clones found in convalescent patients, nearly all (304 of 307) were mono-reactive for SARS-CoV-2 spike instead of being cross-reactive with common cold coronaviruses. The median count of SARS-CoV-2-reactive clonotypes went up from 20 to 25 after infection to a few dozen after vaccination, although the change was not significant. In convalescent patients, a median about 86% of post-vaccine SARS-CoV-2-reactive clones were detected only after vaccination, suggesting vaccine-specific priming.

This clonotype came up a few times. Its recognized antigen is unknown. No clone much larger than this one lies a single base away; base qualities are absent. CDR1 and CDR2, per the germline V gene, are MDHEN and SYDVKM. Germline trimming amounts to 4 bases on V and 2 bases on J, with 12 as the count of junction bases outside the gene matches. Counted from cysteine to phenylalanine, this CDR3 has 17 amino acids. Only CDR3 DNA is held: 51 bases, read in frame from base 1. In the paper's terms, the treatment or condition label means: approximately 9-day PBMC culture with coronavirus spike peptide pools or control peptides (ViraFEST assay). The ViraFEST assay, used in the study, expanded antigen-specific T cells with peptide pools and then identified the expanded clonotypes through TCR sequencing. The convalescent patients' positive SARS-CoV-2 PCR tests fell between March and December 2020, which was before the Alpha, Beta and Delta variants emerged in the United States. Each well held two million PBMCs cultured with around 9 ug/ml peptide pools in IMDM containing around 4.5% human AB serum and 7.5 to 10 IU/ml IL-2. Half of the culture medium was replaced with fresh IL-2-containing medium on days 3 and 7. After more than 8 days of culture, CD4+ T cells were isolated by negative selection using the EasySep CD4+ T cell isolation kit. Ficoll-Paque Plus gradient centrifugation was used to isolate PBMCs from whole blood, and the isolated PBMCs were then either used fresh or cryopreserved at -140C. Triplicate wells were generally used for each culture condition.

The library relied on PCR. TCR sequencing of DNA from cultured CD4+ T cells used the Oncomine TCR Beta short-read assay at the Johns Hopkins FTIC core. The QIAamp micro DNA kit was used to extract genomic DNA from the cultured CD4+ T cells. Oncomine TCR Beta libraries from cultured CD4+ T cells were pooled with unique dual indexes and sequenced on an Illumina iSeq 100. The original methods were these. Non-productive sequences were removed, and CDR3s that did not start with C, did not end with F or W, or were shorter than 7 amino acids were discarded. Antigen-specific clonotypes were identified using the MANAFEST web application through comparison of peptide-stimulated wells with reference and other culture wells. To be called positive, a clone needed an FDR below 0.05, an odds ratio above 5, and a productive frequency above 0.1% in at least two of three replicate wells. Clonotypes that were significantly expanded in both SARS-CoV-2 spike wells and at least one common cold coronavirus spike condition were defined as cross-reactive. CDR3 homology was assessed with Levenshtein distances (stringdist) and unrooted phylogenetic trees (ape) in R version 3.6.1. TCRdb reworked the public reads: Q25 trimming with fastp, MiXCR clone assembly, productive beta chains retained. Entries are consolidated by CDR3 protein sequence, retaining the most common genes and DNA. TCRdb, not the original authors, processed these V and J calls. Counted in this sample were over 20,000 distinct CDR3 sequences; roughly 42% of them appeared once. The ten most abundant clones make up about 7% of the sample.

This chain is built from TRBV28 and TRBJ2-7; 9 central nucleotides agree with TRBD1. This clonotype was obtained from a human donor who had recovered from COVID-19. The sample was CD4+ T cells from blood, cultured in vitro. The CDR3 reads CASSSVRSGTGTYEQYF. DNA sequence: TGTGCCAGCAGTTCGGTTAGATCGGGGACAGGGACCTACGAGCAGTACTTC.